This TCR beta chain is drawn from a study of beta chain features in type 1 diabetes. At the level of the study: Cell yields, gender and age were comparable in patients and healthy donors.

On this clone: Its antigen is undetermined.

General observations from the study: Within patients, naive, central memory and Treg TCRB repertoires seemed more similar than within healthy donors. Type 1 diabetes patients had TCRB CDR3s that were shorter (moderately but significantly so) in all four CD4+ subsets.

This CDR3 spans 16 amino acids. Germline lookup yields CDR1 MDHEN and CDR2 SYDVKM. V shed 5 bases and J 0 bases; nucleotides not matched to a gene: 7. Sequencing targeted expressed TCRB transcripts, as all isolated RNA had been reverse transcribed. Data came from immunoSEQ multiplex PCR; TCRdb stores just in-frame clones and leaves some out. The sample has about 270,000 clones, 13% to 15% seen once. The receptor's source is a man aged 25 to 45 with type 1 diabetes. The chain joins TRBV28 to TRBJ2-1, with TRBD2 identical over 7 bases. What was sequenced was naive CD4+ T cells from blood. CDR3 sequence reads: CASSLLTSSSYNEQFF. CDR3 DNA sequence: TGTGCCAGCAGTCTACTGACTAGCAGCTCCTACAATGAGCAGTTCTTC.